This entry lists 29 T cell receptor beta chains sequenced from one sample in a study of PD-1 blockade in classical Hodgkin lymphoma. Some clones are missing from TCRdb's copy, which holds only in-frame ones; the method was immunoSEQ multiplex PCR. The data show 26,000 or so clones, approximately 67% seen once. In every patient, relapse followed autologous stem cell transplantation, while exposure to brentuximab vedotin differed. The material sequenced was peripheral blood mononuclear cells (PBMCs), taken before the second cycle of nivolumab. The receptors derive from a human donor with classical Hodgkin lymphoma.

The V call is TRBV10-3, the J call TRBJ1-3; D perhaps matches TRBD1 (6 bases). Trimming took 9 bases from V and 0 from J, leaving 6 bases between them. CDR3 length: 12 amino acids. From germline, CDR1 is ENHRY and CDR2 SYGVKD. CDR3 DNA: TGTGCCATGGGGGCCTCTGGAAACACCATATATTTT. Residues: CAMGASGNTIYF.

The rearrangement joins TRBV25-1 to TRBJ1-6, with 7 bases fitting TRBD1. CDR1 is MGHDK, CDR2 SYGVNS, per germline. V trimming: 8 bases; J trimming: 14 bases; junction bases outside the gene matches: 9. This CDR3 has 12 amino acids. CDR3 in amino acids: CASGWDSSALHF. As DNA, the CDR3 is TGTGCCAGCGGGTGGGACAGTAGTGCCCTCCACTTT.

The chain combines TRBV27 with TRBJ1-4; D is ambiguous. The length of the CDR3 is 16 residues. Germline CDR1 reads MNHEY; CDR2 reads SMNVEV (reference sequence). V lost 2 bases to trimming and J lost 2 bases, with 12 bases between them. The CDR3 region is CASSLAGLGTNEKLFF. DNA for the CDR3: TGTGCCAGCAGTTTAGCGGGGTTGGGGACTAATGAAAAACTGTTTTTT. The complete variable domain, with remaining parts taken from reference TRBV27 and TRBJ1-4, reads EAQVTQNPRYLITVTGKKLTVTCSQNMNHEYMSWYRQDPGLGLRQIYYSMNVEVTDKGDVPEGYKVSRKEKRNFPLILESPSPNQTSLYFCASSLAGLGTNEKLFFGSGTQLSVL.

By proportion, this clone is medium-sized (0.01 to 0.1%). The chain uses TRBV25-1 and TRBJ1-6; D perhaps matches TRBD1 (6 bases). V was cut by 0 bases and J by 0 bases, with 9 bases left in between. The CDR3 has 17 amino acids. Germline CDR1 reads MGHDK; CDR2 reads SYGVNS. The DNA for the CDR3 is TGTGCCAGCAGTGAATACCAGGGGAGCTCCTATAATTCACCCCTCCACTTT. Encoded protein: CASSEYQGSSYNSPLHF. The variable domain in full, completed from reference TRBV25-1 and TRBJ1-6, reads EADIYQTPRYLVIGTGKKITLECSQTMGHDKMYWYQQDPGMELHLIHYSYGVNSTEKGDLSSESTVSRIRTEHFPLTLESARPSHTSQYLCASSEYQGSSYNSPLHFGNGTRLTVT.

J is TRBJ1-1 and V is TRBV19; perhaps TRBD1 as D (5 bases). The V end lost 5 bases, the J end lost 1 base, and 11 bases lay between the germline ends. The CDR3 has 14 residues. The V gene's germline CDR1 is LNHDA and CDR2 SQIVND (reference sequence). The CDR3 coding sequence is TGTGCCAGTAGTCCTGGGACCGCGAACACTGAAGCTTTCTTT. This translates into CASSPGTANTEAFF.

The V gene is TRBV28, the J gene TRBJ2-1, with 11 bases identical to TRBD2. The CDR3 is 17 residues long. Germline V CDR1 and CDR2: MDHEN, SYDVKM. Trimming cost V 5 bases and J 7 bases; bases outside gene matches: 13. CDR3 nucleotides: TGTGCCAGCAGTCGGGTGACTAGCGGGGCGCCGGGAAATGAGCAGTTCTTC. Protein product: CASSRVTSGAPGNEQFF.

The V gene is TRBV30, the J gene TRBJ1-2; 7 bases are a match to TRBD1. CDR1 is GTSNPN and CDR2 is SVGIG in the germline V gene (reference sequence). The V segment lost 3 bases and the J segment 2 bases; nucleotides outside the gene matches: 6. The CDR3 length is 14 residues. Here the CDR3 DNA reads TGTGCCTGGAGACCGGGACAGCGCAACTATGGCTACACCTTC. As protein: CAWRPGQRNYGYTF.

The chain uses TRBV6-5 and TRBJ2-3; D possibly corresponds to TRBD2 (5 bases). The CDR3 totals 14 residues. Looked up from germline, CDR1 is MNHEY and CDR2 is SVGAGI. Trimming left V 0 bases short and J 2 bases short, with 6 bases between. The CDR3 sequence: CASSYSDYTDTQYF. The CDR3 DNA is TGTGCCAGCAGTTACTCTGACTACACAGATACGCAGTATTTT.

V is TRBV7-9 and J is TRBJ2-7; D perhaps matches TRBD2 (6 bases). The V and J ends lost 5 bases and 2 bases respectively, with 19 bases between them. The CDR3 has 16 residues. Germline CDR1 SEHNR, CDR2 FQNEAQ (reference sequence). CDR3: CASSARGLRLTYEQYF. The CDR3 DNA follows: TGTGCCAGCAGCGCCCGGGGACTGCGCCTCACCTACGAGCAGTACTTC.

This clone turned up a few times. J is TRBJ2-7 and V is TRBV7-6; D is possibly TRBD1 or TRBD2 (5 bases each). The CDR3 contains 12 residues. CDR1 and CDR2 from the germline V gene are SGHVS and FNYEAQ. The V end was cut by 5 bases, the J end by 3 bases, with 8 bases between. The CDR3 region has the DNA TGTGCCAGCAGCAGGGACGGCTACGAGCAGTACTTC. This gives the protein CASSRDGYEQYF.

The sample holds one count of this clone. The chain employs TRBV6-5 and TRBJ1-1; 9 nucleotides match TRBD1. The CDR3 contains 15 residues. Trimming removed 5 bases from V and 4 bases from J; junction bases left unmatched: 8. The germline V gene has CDR1 MNHEY and CDR2 SVGAGI. CDR3 nucleotide sequence: TGTGCCAGCAGTCGACAGGGGGAATGGAGCACTGAAGCTTTCTTT. It yields the protein CASSRQGEWSTEAFF.

The genes are TRBV11-2 and TRBJ2-5; 8 bases map to TRBD2. CDR3 length: 17 amino acids. Germline-derived CDR1 and CDR2 are SGHAT and FQNNGV. The trim removed 1 base at V and 0 bases at J, leaving 7 bases unmatched. In DNA form, the CDR3 reads TGTGCCAGCAGCTTAGTTTCGGCTAGCGGGTACCAAGAGACCCAGTACTTC. This encodes CASSLVSASGYQETQYF. The full variable domain, with the rest looked up from reference TRBV11-2 and TRBJ2-5, is EAGVAQSPRYKIIEKRQSVAFWCNPISGHATLYWYQQILGQGPKLLIQFQNNGVVDDSQLPKDRFSAERLKGVDSTLKIQPAKLEDSAVYLCASSLVSASGYQETQYFGPGTRLLVL.

This chain joins TRBV7-2 and TRBJ2-1; 7 positions match TRBD2. Germline lookup yields CDR1 SGHTA and CDR2 FQGNSA. J was trimmed by 2 bases and V by 4 bases; bases with no gene match: 5. CDR3 length equals 15 residues. The CDR3: CASSSNSGPYNEQFF. The CDR3 nucleotides are TGTGCCAGCAGCTCTAATAGCGGGCCCTACAATGAGCAGTTCTTC.

This chain joins TRBV23-1 and TRBJ2-7; 8 bases are a match to TRBD1. TRBV23-1 is known as an ORF, though its function is uncertain. The V and J ends lost 3 bases and 6 bases, in that order; junction bases with no gene match: 13. The CDR3 has 16 residues. The DNA for the CDR3 is TGCGCCAGCAGTCACATTCCAGGGGGCGCACGGGGCGAGCAGTACTTC. This sequence encodes CASSHIPGGARGEQYF.

The rearrangement uses TRBV5-4 and TRBJ1-2, with 10 bases fitting TRBD1. The CDR3 totals 17 residues. CDR1 and CDR2 from the germline V gene are SGHNT and YYREEE (reference sequence). The J segment lost 0 bases and the V segment lost 2 bases, leaving 7 bases of the junction unmatched. In DNA form, the CDR3 reads TGTGCCAGCAGCTTATTCGACAGGGGGCATACTAACTATGGCTACACCTTC. Its translation: CASSLFDRGHTNYGYTF.

V is TRBV28 and J is TRBJ1-1, with a tentative D call TRBD1 (5 bases). Trimming stripped 1 base from V and 10 bases from J, with 16 bases between. Germline V gene data show CDR1 as MDHEN and CDR2 as SYDVKM. The CDR3 spans 14 residues. Here the CDR3 reads CASSLSGRPGVAFF. The CDR3 bases are TGTGCCAGCAGTTTATCGGGGCGGCCCGGCGTAGCTTTCTTT.

The V and J genes are TRBV6-5 and TRBJ2-2; 10 bases agree with TRBD1. The V gene end was trimmed by 6 bases and the J gene end by 4 bases; junction bases not matched to a gene: 2. Germline loops: CDR1 MNHEY, CDR2 SVGAGI. This CDR3 contains 14 residues. This chain's CDR3 is CASRDRGFTGELFF. CDR3 sequence (DNA): TGTGCCAGCAGGGACAGGGGGTTCACCGGGGAGCTGTTTTTT.

The V call is TRBV10-3, the J call TRBJ1-1; D is unclear. The V end lost 4 bases, the J end lost 0 bases, and 9 bases lay between the germline ends. CDR1 and CDR2 (germline): ENHRY, SYGVKD. This CDR3 is 14 amino acids long. The CDR3 coding sequence is TGTGCCATCAGTGCGGGTGCGATGAACACTGAAGCTTTCTTT. Amino acids: CAISAGAMNTEAFF.

The chain carries TRBV18 and TRBJ1-1; perhaps TRBD1 as D (5 bases). In germline, CDR1 is KGHSH, CDR2 LQKENI. V dropped 2 bases and J dropped 5 bases, with 12 bases sitting between them. The length of the CDR3 is 14 residues. The CDR3 DNA reads as TGTGCCAGCTCACCAACGGGGGGTGATACTGAAGCTTTCTTT. Amino acid sequence: CASSPTGGDTEAFF. Full variable domain (missing parts from reference TRBV18 and TRBJ1-1): NAGVMQNPRHLVRRRGQEARLRCSPMKGHSHVYWYRQLPEEGLKFMVYLQKENIIDESGMPKERFSAEFPKEGPSILRIQQVVRGDSAAYFCASSPTGGDTEAFFGQGTRLTVV.

This sequence joins TRBV28 and TRBJ2-1; tentatively, D is TRBD1 or TRBD2 (6 bases each). V lost 5 bases to trimming and J lost 1 base, with 18 bases between them. CDR3 length equals 17 residues. Germline V CDR1 and CDR2: MDHEN, SYDVKM. CDR3 nucleotides: TGTGCCAGCAGTCCTCCTCTACGGGGGCCATCCTACAATGAGCAGTTCTTC. It yields the protein CASSPPLRGPSYNEQFF.

V gene TRBV5-1 combines with J gene TRBJ2-5; 12 nucleotides line up with TRBD1. The CDR3 spans 15 residues. V lost 3 bases to trimming and J lost 3 bases; unmatched junction nucleotides: 3. Germline assignment: CDR1 SGHRS and CDR2 YFSETQ. The chain's CDR3 is CASSWGQGAEETQYF. Written as DNA, the CDR3 is TGCGCCAGCAGCTGGGGACAGGGGGCTGAAGAGACCCAGTACTTC.

V and J are TRBV19 and TRBJ2-7; TRBD2 matches 12 bases. V shed 3 bases and J 3 bases; nucleotides not matched to a gene: 3. The CDR3 has 15 amino acids. Germline V gene lookup returns CDR1 LNHDA and CDR2 SQIVND (reference sequence). The CDR3 here is CASSMLAGGRYEQYF. As DNA, the CDR3 is TGTGCCAGTAGTATGCTAGCGGGAGGGCGCTACGAGCAGTACTTC.

This clone was counted once. The chain recombines TRBV28 with TRBJ1-4, with unresolved D. Germline CDR1 reads MDHEN; CDR2 reads SYDVKM. There are 16 residues in the CDR3. Trimming left V 0 bases short and J 3 bases short, with 11 bases between. Here the CDR3 reads CASSLWAVSANEKLFF. In DNA, the CDR3 is TGTGCCAGCAGTTTATGGGCAGTCTCAGCTAATGAAAAACTGTTTTTT.

V is TRBV28 and J is TRBJ1-5; D remains ambiguous. V was trimmed by 4 bases and J by 4 bases, leaving 17 bases between them. This CDR3 has 16 amino acids. The germline V gene encodes CDR1 MDHEN and CDR2 SYDVKM. CDR3 residues: CASSSPRRTGNQPQHF. In nucleotides, the CDR3 is TGTGCCAGCAGTTCTCCGAGACGGACGGGGAATCAGCCCCAGCATTTT.

The V gene is TRBV10-3, the J gene TRBJ2-5; either TRBD1 or TRBD2 may fit D (5 bases each). V lost 5 bases and J lost 4, with 20 bases in between. CDR1 ENHRY and CDR2 SYGVKD come from the germline V gene. This CDR3 comprises 16 residues. The CDR3 region has the DNA TGTGCCATCAGTTCGGGATCTTTGGGGCTTGTAGAGACCCAGTACTTC. Its translation: CAISSGSLGLVETQYF.

The chain couples TRBV7-2 to TRBJ2-2, with 7 bases aligning to TRBD1. With V trimmed by 5 bases and J by 5 bases, 8 bases remained unmatched. The CDR3 extends over 15 amino acids. Germline-derived CDR1 and CDR2 are SGHTA and FQGNSA. The DNA for the CDR3 is TGTGCCAGCAGCCCTCGGACAGGATCGACCGGGGAGCTGTTTTTT. Its translation: CASSPRTGSTGELFF.

J is TRBJ2-2 and V is TRBV27; 11 nucleotides match TRBD2. Germline trimming cut 7 bases from V and 2 bases from J; bases unmatched to any gene: 12. This CDR3 comprises 18 residues. CDR1 and CDR2 from the germline V gene are MNHEY and SMNVEV (reference sequence). CDR3 nucleotide sequence: TGTGCCAGCACTCGACTAGCGGGAACTGCCTATAACACCGGGGAGCTGTTTTTT. The encoded protein is CASTRLAGTAYNTGELFF.

In its sample, this clone was seen once. The V call is TRBV4-3, the J call TRBJ1-2; 10 bases map to TRBD1. There are 15 residues in the CDR3. Germline lookup yields CDR1 LGHNA and CDR2 YSLEER. V was pared by 4 bases and J by 4 bases, with 6 bases of the junction left unmatched. The CDR3 reads CASSPRTGGSYGYTF. CDR3 coding DNA: TGCGCCAGCAGCCCCCGGACAGGGGGAAGCTATGGCTACACCTTC.

There are a few counts of this clone. The chain has TRBV11-3 and TRBJ2-1; tentatively, D is TRBD1 (5 bases). Germline values: CDR1 SGHNT, CDR2 YENEEA. The length of the CDR3 is 12 residues. V lost 0 bases, J lost 15 bases, and 12 bases lay in between. CDR3 DNA sequence: TGTGCCAGCAGCTTAGAGGGGCCTCCAGTGTTCTTC. It codes for CASSLEGPPVFF.